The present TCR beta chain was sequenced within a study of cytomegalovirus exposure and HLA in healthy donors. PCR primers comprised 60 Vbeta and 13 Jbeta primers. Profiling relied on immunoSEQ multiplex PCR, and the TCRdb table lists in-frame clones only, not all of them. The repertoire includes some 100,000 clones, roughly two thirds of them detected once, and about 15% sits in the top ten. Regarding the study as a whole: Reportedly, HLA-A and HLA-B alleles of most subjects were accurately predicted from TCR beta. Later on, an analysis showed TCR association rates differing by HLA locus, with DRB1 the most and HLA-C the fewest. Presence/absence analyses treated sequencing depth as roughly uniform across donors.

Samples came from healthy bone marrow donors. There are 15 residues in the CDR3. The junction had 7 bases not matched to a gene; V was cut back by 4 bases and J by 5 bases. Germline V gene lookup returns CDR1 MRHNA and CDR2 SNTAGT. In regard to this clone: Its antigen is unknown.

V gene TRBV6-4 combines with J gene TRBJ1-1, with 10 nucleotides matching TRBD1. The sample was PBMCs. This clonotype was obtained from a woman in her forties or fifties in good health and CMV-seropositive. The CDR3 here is CASSASGQGLTEAFF. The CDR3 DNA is TGTGCCAGCAGTGCCTCGGGACAGGGGTTAACTGAAGCTTTCTTT.